A single sample is the source of the 19 T cell receptor beta chains below, sequenced in a study of T cells in Graves' hyperthyroidism and ophthalmopathy. There were TCR beta CDR3 regions amplified from RNA transcripts. Initially, a first-round RT-PCR of the TCR CDR3 employed the HTBI primer set. TCRdb analysed the multiplex PCR reads with MiXCR anew, one entry per CDR3 protein. This sample carries 350,000 or so distinct CDR3 sequences, about 18% of them seen once, and the ten largest clones take 45% to 50%. The sample taken for sequencing was blood. Receptor source: a woman aged 45 to 65 with Graves' hyperthyroidism.

The genes are TRBV5-1 and TRBJ1-1; possible D gene TRBD1, 6 bases. Trimming left V 7 bases short and J 4 bases short, with 17 bases between. Germline V gene sequence: CDR1 SGHRS, CDR2 YFSETQ. The CDR3 spans 14 residues. The CDR3 DNA reads as TGCGCCAGCTTCGAACAGGGATGGAGCACTGAAGCTTTCTTT. Translated, it gives CASFEQGWSTEAFF.

As to this clonotype: A read error may produce the germline difference seen at one junction end. V gene TRBV7-8 combines with J gene TRBJ1-2; possible D gene TRBD1, 5 bases. CDR1 is SGHVS and CDR2 is FQNEAQ in the germline V gene. This CDR3 has 16 residues. The CDR3 spells CASSHPLVGVYYDYTF. The CDR3 region has the DNA TGTGCCAGCAGCCACCCCCTGGTAGGGGTCTACTATGACTACACCTTC.

The V call is TRBV5-4, the J call TRBJ2-3, with 14 positions matching TRBD2. After removal of 6 bases from V and 4 bases from J, the junction contained 13 bases not matched to a gene. Germline V gene data show CDR1 as SGHNT and CDR2 as YYREEE (reference sequence). This CDR3 spans 18 amino acids. CDR3: CASTSPGLAGVWADTQYF. CDR3 sequence (DNA): TGTGCCAGCACCTCACCGGGACTAGCGGGAGTTTGGGCAGATACGCAGTATTTT.

This chain joins TRBV12-3 or TRBV12-4 and TRBJ2-2; the D gene is possibly TRBD2 (5 bases). V shed 6 bases and J shed 7 bases, with 21 bases lying between them. The CDR3 covers 16 residues. CDR3 bases: TGTGCCAGCAGAGGTCTTTCTGGGGAGTCGGTCGGGGAGCTGTTTTTT. Its protein product is CASRGLSGESVGELFF.

This clonotype was counted at least ten times. The chain uses TRBV2 and TRBJ1-5, with no clear D. Germline V gene data show CDR1 as SNHLY and CDR2 as FYNNEI. The germline V and J ends were trimmed by 7 bases and 2 bases, with 12 bases remaining between them. The CDR3 is 14 amino acids. Written as DNA, the CDR3 is TGTGCCAGCACGCCAACCGCTGGCAATCAGCCCCAGCATTTT. The encoded protein is CASTPTAGNQPQHF. The complete variable domain, with remaining parts taken from reference TRBV2 and TRBJ1-5, reads EPEVTQTPSHQVTQMGQEVILRCVPISNHLYFYWYRQILGQKVEFLVSFYNNEISEKSEIFDDQFSVERPDGSNFTLKIRSTKLEDSAMYFCASTPTAGNQPQHFGDGTRLSIL.

This clonotype appeared a single time. The chain recombines TRBV19 with TRBJ2-1, with D tentatively TRBD1 or TRBD2 (6 bases each). This CDR3 is 14 amino acids long. Trimming left V 4 bases short and J 8 bases short, with 15 bases between. Germline CDR1 LNHDA, CDR2 SQIVND (reference sequence). This CDR3 is CASSKGLRGDEQFF. DNA of the CDR3: TGTGCCAGTAGTAAGGGACTCAGGGGCGATGAGCAGTTCTTC. The full variable domain, in which reference TRBV19 and TRBJ2-1 provide the parts outside the CDR3, is DGGITQSPKYLFRKEGQNVTLSCEQNLNHDAMYWYRQDPGQGLRLIYYSQIVNDFQKGDIAEGYSVSREKKESFPLTVTSAQKNPTAFYLCASSKGLRGDEQFFGPGTRLTVL.

This clonotype came up a few times. V gene TRBV14 combines with J gene TRBJ1-3; D remains ambiguous. CDR3 length: 14 residues. Trimming stripped 2 bases from V and 4 bases from J, with 9 bases between. Germline CDR1 reads SGHDN; CDR2 reads FVKESK. In nucleotides, the CDR3 is TGTGCCAGCAGCCAAAATGTTGCGGGAAACACCATATATTTT. Protein sequence: CASSQNVAGNTIYF.

This clonotype was found a few times. The chain carries TRBV20-1 and TRBJ1-2; tentative D call: TRBD1 (6 bases). CDR3 size: 16 residues. Trimming removed 0 bases at V and 8 bases at J, with 22 bases between. Germline V CDR1 and CDR2: DFQATT, SNEGSKA (reference sequence). CDR3 sequence reads: CSARDSLYREASGYTF. The CDR3, as DNA: TGCAGTGCTAGAGATTCCCTCTACAGGGAGGCGAGCGGCTACACCTTC.

The chain uses TRBV9 and TRBJ2-1, with TRBD1 matching 8 bases. The J segment lost 8 bases and the V segment lost 3 bases, leaving 7 bases of the junction unmatched. This CDR3 has 14 residues. Germline CDR1 is SGDLS and CDR2 is YYNGEE. Here the CDR3 reads CASSGTGYGDEQFF. CDR3 nucleotides: TGTGCCAGCAGCGGGACAGGGTATGGCGATGAGCAGTTCTTC. The full variable domain, rest sourced from reference TRBV9 and TRBJ2-1, is DSGVTQTPKHLITATGQRVTLRCSPRSGDLSVYWYQQSLDQGLQFLIQYYNGEERAKGNILERFSAQQFPDLHSELNLSSLELGDSALYFCASSGTGYGDEQFFGPGTRLTVL.

This clonotype has just a few counts. The chain is built from TRBV7-8 and TRBJ1-5; no clear D gene. Trimming took 1 base from V and 4 from J, leaving 17 bases between them. The CDR3 sequence is 17 residues long. CDR1 is SGHVS and CDR2 is FQNEAQ in the germline V gene. For the CDR3, the DNA is TGTGCCAGCAGCTTAGATATCTTTGGGTCGAAAAATCAGCCCCAGCATTTT. Translated, it gives CASSLDIFGSKNQPQHF.

This clonotype was detected only a few times. The chain has TRBV6-1 and TRBJ2-7, with 8 bases identical to TRBD1. Per the germline V gene, CDR1 is MNHNS and CDR2 is SASEGT. With 4 bases clipped from V and 5 bases from J, the junction kept 13 bases outside the gene matches. The CDR3 is 16 residues long. CDR3 sequence reads: CASSAGVVQGAHEQYV. The DNA of the CDR3 is TGTGCCAGCAGTGCCGGGGTGGTGCAGGGGGCCCACGAGCAGTACGTC.

The chain links TRBV13 to TRBJ2-7; D call uncertain. The V and J ends lost 5 bases and 7 bases respectively, with 15 bases between them. CDR1 and CDR2 (germline): PRHDT, FYEKMQ (reference sequence). This CDR3 spans 13 amino acids. The chain's CDR3 is CASSAGNANEQYF. The CDR3, as DNA: TGTGCCAGCAGCGCCGGTAACGCCAATGAGCAGTACTTC.

The V and J genes are TRBV29-1 and TRBJ2-7, with a weak D call TRBD2 (5 bases). V was trimmed by 0 bases and J by 4 bases, leaving 10 bases between them. There are 13 residues in the CDR3. Looked up from germline, CDR1 is SQVTM and CDR2 is ANQGSEA. The CDR3: CSVEDIGEYEQYF. CDR3 nucleotides: TGCAGCGTTGAAGATATCGGGGAGTACGAGCAGTACTTC.

This clonotype was seen ten or more times. The V and J genes are TRBV5-1 and TRBJ1-1, with TRBD1 matching 7 bases. CDR3 length: 14 residues. Germline V gene data show CDR1 as SGHRS and CDR2 as YFSETQ. J was trimmed by 2 bases and V by 7 bases; bases with no gene match: 8. The chain's CDR3 is CASGLGTANTEAFF. CDR3 coding DNA: TGCGCCAGCGGCCTAGGGACAGCCAACACTGAAGCTTTCTTT.

By its share, this clonotype is medium-sized. The CDR3 bases are TGCGCCAGCAGCTTGAACAGTAACAATGAGCAGTTCTTC. The encoded protein is CASSLNSNNEQFF. The chain combines TRBV5-1 with TRBJ2-1; D gene uncertain. The germline V gene encodes CDR1 SGHRS and CDR2 YFSETQ. Trimming removed 1 base from V and 5 bases from J, with 7 bases in between. The CDR3 has 13 residues.

The V gene is TRBV28, the J gene TRBJ1-4; D call uncertain. The germline gives CDR1 MDHEN, CDR2 SYDVKM. Trimming removed 8 bases at V and 6 bases at J, with 7 bases between. This CDR3 region has 11 residues. The CDR3 loop is CASGRDEKLFF. The CDR3 region has the DNA TGTGCCAGCGGTAGGGATGAAAAACTGTTTTTT.

This clonotype has a handful of counts. The V gene is TRBV20-1, the J gene TRBJ2-3; D perhaps matches TRBD2 (6 bases). This CDR3 is 14 amino acids long. V dropped 0 bases and J dropped 5 bases, with 12 bases sitting between them. Per the germline V gene, CDR1 is DFQATT and CDR2 is SNEGSKA (reference sequence). Here the CDR3 reads CSARDGRRVDTQYF. The CDR3 DNA is TGCAGTGCTAGAGACGGACGGAGGGTAGATACGCAGTATTTT.

The sample holds a few counts of this clonotype. V is TRBV19 and J is TRBJ1-5, with no clear D. The germline CDR1 and CDR2 sequences are LNHDA and SQIVND (reference sequence). The V end was cut by 8 bases, the J end by 3 bases, with 14 bases between. There are 14 residues in the CDR3. This CDR3 is CASSFDPYNQPQHF. As DNA, the CDR3 is TGTGCCAGTTCCTTTGATCCGTACAATCAGCCCCAGCATTTT. Supplemented by reference TRBV19 and TRBJ1-5, the full variable domain reads DGGITQSPKYLFRKEGQNVTLSCEQNLNHDAMYWYRQDPGQGLRLIYYSQIVNDFQKGDIAEGYSVSREKKESFPLTVTSAQKNPTAFYLCASSFDPYNQPQHFGDGTRLSIL.

This clonotype appeared many times. The chain has TRBV7-3 and TRBJ2-1; maybe TRBD2 (5 bases). Germline CDR1 and CDR2: SGHTA and FQGTGA. The CDR3 loop spans 16 amino acids. The V end was cut by 4 bases, the J end by 6 bases, with 19 bases between. This chain's CDR3 is CASSSEGSAGRNEQFF. In DNA, the CDR3 is TGTGCCAGCAGCTCCGAGGGTAGCGCGGGTCGCAATGAGCAGTTCTTC.